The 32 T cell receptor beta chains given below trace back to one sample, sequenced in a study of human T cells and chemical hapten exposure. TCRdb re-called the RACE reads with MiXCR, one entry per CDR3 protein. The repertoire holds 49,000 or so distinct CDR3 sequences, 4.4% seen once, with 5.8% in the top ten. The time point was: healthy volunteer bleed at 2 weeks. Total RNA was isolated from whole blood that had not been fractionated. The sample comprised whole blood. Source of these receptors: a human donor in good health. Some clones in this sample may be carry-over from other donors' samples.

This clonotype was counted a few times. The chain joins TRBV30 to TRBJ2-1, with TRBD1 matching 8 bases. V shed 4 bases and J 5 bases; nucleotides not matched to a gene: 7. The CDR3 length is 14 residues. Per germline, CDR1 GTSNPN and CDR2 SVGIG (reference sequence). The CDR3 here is CAWKDRDVNNEQFF. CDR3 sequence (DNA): TGTGCCTGGAAGGACAGGGACGTTAACAATGAGCAGTTCTTC.

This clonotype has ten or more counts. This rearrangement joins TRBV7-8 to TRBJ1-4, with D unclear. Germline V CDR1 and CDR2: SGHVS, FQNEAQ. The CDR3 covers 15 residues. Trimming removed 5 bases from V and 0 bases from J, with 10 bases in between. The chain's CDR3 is CASSQSGATNEKLFF. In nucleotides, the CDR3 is TGTGCCAGCAGCCAATCGGGCGCAACTAATGAAAAACTGTTTTTT.

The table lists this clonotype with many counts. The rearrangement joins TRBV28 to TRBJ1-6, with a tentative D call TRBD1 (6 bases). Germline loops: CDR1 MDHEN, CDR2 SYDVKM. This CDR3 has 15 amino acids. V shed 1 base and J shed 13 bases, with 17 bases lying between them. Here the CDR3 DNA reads TGTGCCAGCAGTTTATTAACAGGGCCGGTTAAGCCCCTCCACTTT. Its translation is CASSLLTGPVKPLHF.

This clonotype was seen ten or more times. DNA of the CDR3: TGTGCCAGCAGTATGACTTCCAGGGGGAACACTGAAGCTTTCTTT. It is translated as CASSMTSRGNTEAFF. The V call is TRBV28, the J call TRBJ1-1; tentative D call: TRBD1 (6 bases). CDR3 length: 15 residues. V lost 5 bases and J 1 base, leaving 14 bases between the germline ends. The germline V gene has CDR1 MDHEN and CDR2 SYDVKM.

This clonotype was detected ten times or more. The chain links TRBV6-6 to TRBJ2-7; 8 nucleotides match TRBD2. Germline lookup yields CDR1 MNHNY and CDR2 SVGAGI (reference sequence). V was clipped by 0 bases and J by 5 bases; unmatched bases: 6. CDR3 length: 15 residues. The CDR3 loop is CASSYSGTSIDEQYF. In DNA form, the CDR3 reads TGTGCCAGCAGTTACTCGGGGACTAGTATCGACGAGCAGTACTTC.

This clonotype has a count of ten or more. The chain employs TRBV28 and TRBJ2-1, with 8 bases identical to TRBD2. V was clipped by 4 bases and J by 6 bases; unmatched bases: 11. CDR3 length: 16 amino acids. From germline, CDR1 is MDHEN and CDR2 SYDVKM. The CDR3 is CASSSGHGTSTNEQFF. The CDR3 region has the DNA TGTGCCAGCAGTTCGGGACATGGGACTAGTACCAATGAGCAGTTCTTC.

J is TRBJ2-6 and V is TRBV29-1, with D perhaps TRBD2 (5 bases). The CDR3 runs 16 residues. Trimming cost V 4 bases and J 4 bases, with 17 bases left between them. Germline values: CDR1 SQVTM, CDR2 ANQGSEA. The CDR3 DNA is TGCAGCGTTGTCTTGTTTGAGGGCTACGGGGCCAACGTCCTGACTTTC. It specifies CSVVLFEGYGANVLTF.

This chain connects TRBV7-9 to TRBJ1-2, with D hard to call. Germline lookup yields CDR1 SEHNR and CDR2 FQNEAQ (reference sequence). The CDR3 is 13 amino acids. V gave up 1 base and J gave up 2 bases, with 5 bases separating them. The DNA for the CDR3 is TGTGCCAGCAGCTTAGACAGCAACTATGGCTACACCTTC. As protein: CASSLDSNYGYTF.

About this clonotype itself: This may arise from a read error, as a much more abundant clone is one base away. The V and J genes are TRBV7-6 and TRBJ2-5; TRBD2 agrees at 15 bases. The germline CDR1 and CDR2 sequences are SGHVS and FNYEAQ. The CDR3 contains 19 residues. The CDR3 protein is CASSLGGRGLAGGQETQNF. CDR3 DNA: TGTGCCAGCAGCTTAGGTGGGAGGGGACTAGCGGGAGGCCAAGAGACCCAGAACTTC.

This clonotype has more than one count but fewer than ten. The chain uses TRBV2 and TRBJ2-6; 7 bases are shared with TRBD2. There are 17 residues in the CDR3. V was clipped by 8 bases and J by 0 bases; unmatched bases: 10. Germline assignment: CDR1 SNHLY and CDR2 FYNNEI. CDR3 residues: CASGGDHLPSGANVLTF. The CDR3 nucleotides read TGTGCCAGCGGGGGGGACCACCTTCCCTCTGGGGCCAACGTCCTGACTTTC.

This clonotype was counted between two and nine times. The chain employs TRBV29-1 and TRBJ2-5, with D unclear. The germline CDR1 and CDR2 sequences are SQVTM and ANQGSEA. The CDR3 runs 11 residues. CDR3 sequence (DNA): TGCAGGGTGAGCTTCCAGGAGACCCAGTACTTC. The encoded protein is CRVSFQETQYF.

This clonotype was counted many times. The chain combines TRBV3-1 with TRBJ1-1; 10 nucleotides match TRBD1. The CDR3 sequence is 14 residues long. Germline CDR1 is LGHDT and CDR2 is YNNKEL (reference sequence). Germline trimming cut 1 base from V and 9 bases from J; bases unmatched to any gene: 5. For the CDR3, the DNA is TGTGCCAGCAGCCAAGGGACAGGGGGGGTGAAAGCTTTCTTT. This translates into CASSQGTGGVKAFF.

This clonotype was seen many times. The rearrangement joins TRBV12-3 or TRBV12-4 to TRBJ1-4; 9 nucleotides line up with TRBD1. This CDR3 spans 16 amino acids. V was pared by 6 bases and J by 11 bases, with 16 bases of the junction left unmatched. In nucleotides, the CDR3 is TGTGCCAGCAGCCCCCAAGAGACAGGGGGTTTCGGGAAACTGTTTTTT. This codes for CASSPQETGGFGKLFF.

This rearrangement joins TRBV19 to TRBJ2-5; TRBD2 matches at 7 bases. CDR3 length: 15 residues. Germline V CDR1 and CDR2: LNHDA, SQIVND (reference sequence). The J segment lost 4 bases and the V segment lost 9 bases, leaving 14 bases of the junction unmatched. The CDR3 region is CASQAMGPGGETQYF. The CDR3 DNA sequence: TGTGCCAGCCAAGCGATGGGCCCGGGGGGAGAGACCCAGTACTTC.

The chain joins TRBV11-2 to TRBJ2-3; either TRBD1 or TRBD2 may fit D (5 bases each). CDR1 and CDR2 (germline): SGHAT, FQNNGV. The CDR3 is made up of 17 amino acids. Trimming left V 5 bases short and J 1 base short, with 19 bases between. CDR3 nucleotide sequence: TGTGCCAGCAGCCTCCCGCACCCGGGGCCCCGCACAGATACGCAGTATTTT. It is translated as CASSLPHPGPRTDTQYF. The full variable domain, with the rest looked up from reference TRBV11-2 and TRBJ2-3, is EAGVAQSPRYKIIEKRQSVAFWCNPISGHATLYWYQQILGQGPKLLIQFQNNGVVDDSQLPKDRFSAERLKGVDSTLKIQPAKLEDSAVYLCASSLPHPGPRTDTQYFGPGTRLTVL.

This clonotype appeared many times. The chain's CDR3 is CASSLGTGFDEQFF. The CDR3, as DNA: TGTGCCAGCAGCCTGGGGACAGGGTTCGATGAGCAGTTCTTC. The gene calls are TRBV12-3 or TRBV12-4 and TRBJ2-1; TRBD1 agrees at 9 bases. The CDR3 is 14 residues long. V gave up 6 bases and J gave up 8 bases; unmatched junction bases: 8.

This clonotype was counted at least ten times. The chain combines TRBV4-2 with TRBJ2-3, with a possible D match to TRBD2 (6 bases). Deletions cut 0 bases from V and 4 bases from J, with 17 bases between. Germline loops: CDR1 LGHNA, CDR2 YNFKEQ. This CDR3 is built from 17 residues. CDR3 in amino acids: CASSQDRTITSPDTQYF. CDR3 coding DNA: TGTGCCAGCAGCCAAGATCGGACTATCACTAGCCCAGATACGCAGTATTTT.

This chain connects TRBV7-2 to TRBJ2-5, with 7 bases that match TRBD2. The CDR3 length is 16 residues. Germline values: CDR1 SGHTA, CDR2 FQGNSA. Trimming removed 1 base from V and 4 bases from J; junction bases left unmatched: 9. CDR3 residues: CASSLGLAAKGETQYF. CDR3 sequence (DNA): TGTGCCAGCAGCTTAGGACTAGCAGCTAAGGGAGAGACCCAGTACTTC.

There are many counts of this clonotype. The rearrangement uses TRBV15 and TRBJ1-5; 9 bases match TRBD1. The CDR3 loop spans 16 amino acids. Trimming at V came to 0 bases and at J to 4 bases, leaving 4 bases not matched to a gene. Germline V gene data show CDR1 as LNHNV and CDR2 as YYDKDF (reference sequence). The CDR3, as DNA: TGTGCCACCAGCAGAGACGGGACAGGGAAGAATCAGCCCCAGCATTTT. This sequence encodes CATSRDGTGKNQPQHF.

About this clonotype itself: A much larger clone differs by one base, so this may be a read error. The CDR3 reads CASSSLGQLNEKLFF. DNA for the CDR3: TGTGCCAGCTCATCTCTCGGACAGCTTAATGAAAAACTGTTTTTT. V is TRBV18 and J is TRBJ1-4; maybe TRBD1 (6 bases). This CDR3 is 15 amino acids long. Trimming removed 5 bases from V and 4 bases from J, with 14 bases in between. The germline gives CDR1 KGHSH, CDR2 LQKENI. Together with reference TRBV18 and TRBJ1-4, the CDR3 gives the full variable domain: NAGVMQNPRHLVRRRGQEARLRCSPMKGHSHVYWYRQLPEEGLKFMVYLQKENIIDESGMPKERFSAEFPKEGPSILRIQQVVRGDSAAYFCASSSLGQLNEKLFFGSGTQLSVL.

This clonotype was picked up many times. The CDR3 sequence is CASRRDGGASGELFF. As DNA, the CDR3 is TGTGCCAGCAGACGGGATGGGGGGGCATCCGGGGAGCTGTTTTTT. The chain uses TRBV28 and TRBJ2-2; weak D call: TRBD2 (7 bases). V dropped 6 bases and J dropped 6 bases, with 17 bases sitting between them. This CDR3 is 15 amino acids long. Germline assignment: CDR1 MDHEN and CDR2 SYDVKM.

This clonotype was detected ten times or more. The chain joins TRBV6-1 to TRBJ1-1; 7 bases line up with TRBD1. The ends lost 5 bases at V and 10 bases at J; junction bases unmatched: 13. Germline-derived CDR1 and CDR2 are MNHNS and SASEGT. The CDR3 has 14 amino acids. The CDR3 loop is CASSTRTPRGRAFF. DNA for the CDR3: TGTGCCAGCAGTACCCGAACTCCGAGGGGGCGAGCTTTCTTT.

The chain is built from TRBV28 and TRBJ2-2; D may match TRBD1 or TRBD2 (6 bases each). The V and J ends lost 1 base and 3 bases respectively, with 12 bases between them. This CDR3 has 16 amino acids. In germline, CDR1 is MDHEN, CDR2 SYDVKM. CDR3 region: CASSLSMEGDTGELFF. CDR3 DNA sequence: TGTGCCAGCAGTTTATCAATGGAGGGGGACACCGGGGAGCTGTTTTTT.

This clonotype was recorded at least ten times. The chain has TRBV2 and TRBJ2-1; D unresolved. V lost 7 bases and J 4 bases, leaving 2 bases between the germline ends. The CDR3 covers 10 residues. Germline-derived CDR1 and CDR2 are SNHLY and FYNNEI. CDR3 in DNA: TGTGCCAGCAAGTACAATGAGCAGTTCTTC. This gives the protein CASKYNEQFF.

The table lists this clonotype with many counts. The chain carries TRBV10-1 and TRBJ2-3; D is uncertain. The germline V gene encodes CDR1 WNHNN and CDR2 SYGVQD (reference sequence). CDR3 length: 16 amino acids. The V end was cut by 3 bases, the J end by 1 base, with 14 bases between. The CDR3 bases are TGCGCCAGCAGTGACCCCTCCGGGCTTGGCACAGATACGCAGTATTTT. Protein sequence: CASSDPSGLGTDTQYF.

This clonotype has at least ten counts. The CDR3 protein is CASSLHSGTEHINYGYTF. CDR3 in DNA: TGTGCCAGCAGTTTACATTCCGGGACGGAGCACATTAACTATGGCTACACCTTC. V gene TRBV27 combines with J gene TRBJ1-2; weak D call: TRBD1 (5 bases). V was clipped by 2 bases and J by 1 base, with 20 bases between them. Looked up from germline, CDR1 is MNHEY and CDR2 is SMNVEV (reference sequence). This CDR3 is built from 18 residues.

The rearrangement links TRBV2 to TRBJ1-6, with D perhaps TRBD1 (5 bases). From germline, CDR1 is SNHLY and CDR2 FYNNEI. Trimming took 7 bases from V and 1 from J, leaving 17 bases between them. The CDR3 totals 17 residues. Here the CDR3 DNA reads TGTGCCAGCATTGGTGCCCGGACATTTTCCTATAATTCACCCCTCCACTTT. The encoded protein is CASIGARTFSYNSPLHF.

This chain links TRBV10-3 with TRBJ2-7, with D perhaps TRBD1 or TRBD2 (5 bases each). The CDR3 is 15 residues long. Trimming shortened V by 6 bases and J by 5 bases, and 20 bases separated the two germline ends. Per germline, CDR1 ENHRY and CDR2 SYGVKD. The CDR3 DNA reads TGTGCCATCAGGTTCGAGAGGGGAAGGGCCCACGAGCAGTACTTC. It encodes CAIRFERGRAHEQYF.

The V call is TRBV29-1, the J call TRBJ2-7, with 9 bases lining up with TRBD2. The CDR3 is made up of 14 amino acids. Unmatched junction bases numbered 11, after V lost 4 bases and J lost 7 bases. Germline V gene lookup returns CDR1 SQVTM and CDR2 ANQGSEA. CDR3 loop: CSVVRSGRGNEQYF. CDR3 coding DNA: TGCAGCGTTGTCCGTAGCGGGAGAGGAAATGAGCAGTACTTC.

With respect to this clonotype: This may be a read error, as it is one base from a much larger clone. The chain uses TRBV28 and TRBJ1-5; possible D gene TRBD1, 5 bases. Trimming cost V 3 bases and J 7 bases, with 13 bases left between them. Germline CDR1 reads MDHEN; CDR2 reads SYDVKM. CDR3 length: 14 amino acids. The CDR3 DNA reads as TGTGCCAGCAGTTTCCCGGGGCTAAAACAGCCCCAGCATTTT. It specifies CASSFPGLKQPQHF.

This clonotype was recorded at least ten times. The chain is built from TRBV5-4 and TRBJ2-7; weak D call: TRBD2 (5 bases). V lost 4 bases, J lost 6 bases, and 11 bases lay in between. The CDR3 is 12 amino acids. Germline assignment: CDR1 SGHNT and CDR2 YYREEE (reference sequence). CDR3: CASSLGSGEQYF. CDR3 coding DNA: TGTGCCAGCAGCCTGGGGAGCGGCGAGCAGTACTTC.

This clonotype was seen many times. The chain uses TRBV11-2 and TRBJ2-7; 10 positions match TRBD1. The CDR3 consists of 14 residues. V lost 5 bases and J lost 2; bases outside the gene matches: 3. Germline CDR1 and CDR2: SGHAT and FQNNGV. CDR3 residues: CASSPGQGAYEQYF. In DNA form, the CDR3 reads TGTGCCAGCAGCCCAGGACAGGGGGCCTACGAGCAGTACTTC.